These 32 T cell receptor beta chains were sequenced from one sample in a study of sequential checkpoint blockade in melanoma (dated 2019 in TCRdb). The treatment or condition label for this specimen denotes: randomized to nivolumab then ipilimumab (arm A) or the reverse (arm B). Library creation used the immunoSEQ multiplex PCR assay. The table was pulled from immuneACCESS by TCRdb, which kept in-frame rearrangements only. Such tables lose some clones; where checked, under half of the loss comes from unresolved V genes, and the rest has no known cause. The sample contains more than 20,000 clones, approximately 82% of them found a single time. Clones ranked in the top ten supply 9.5% to 13% of the sample. Sample: CD8+ T cells sorted from blood (inferred from file names), taken from a patient given nivolumab and ipilimumab in sequence. These receptor sequences come from a human donor with melanoma.

In its sample, this clone was seen a few times. The V gene is TRBV28, the J gene TRBJ1-6, with 10 bases fitting TRBD1. Germline CDR1 reads MDHEN; CDR2 reads SYDVKM. There are 15 residues in the CDR3. After removal of 6 bases from V and 7 bases from J, the junction contained 6 bases not matched to a gene. CDR3 nucleotide sequence: TGTGCCAGCAGAGGGGGACAGGGGTGGAATTCACCCCTCCACTTT. Protein: CASRGGQGWNSPLHF.

This chain connects TRBV2 to TRBJ2-3; 14 bases fit TRBD2. This CDR3 is 18 amino acids long. Trimming at V came to 2 bases and at J to 4 bases, leaving 8 bases not matched to a gene. The germline CDR1 and CDR2 sequences are SNHLY and FYNNEI. CDR3 in amino acids: CASSELGTSGSIPDTQYF. The CDR3 DNA is TGTGCCAGCAGTGAATTGGGGACTAGCGGGAGTATCCCAGATACGCAGTATTTT.

The rearrangement links TRBV6-5 to TRBJ2-5, with D tentatively TRBD1 (5 bases). The CDR3 is 15 amino acids. V lost 0 bases, J lost 1 base, and 9 bases lay in between. Germline-derived CDR1 and CDR2 are MNHEY and SVGAGI. CDR3 protein: CASSYSGQFQETQYF. As DNA, the CDR3 is TGTGCCAGCAGTTACTCGGGGCAGTTCCAAGAGACCCAGTACTTC.

The rearrangement uses TRBV18 and TRBJ1-1; possible D gene TRBD1, 6 bases. This CDR3 region has 14 residues. V was cut by 0 bases and J by 5 bases, with 10 bases left in between. The germline gives CDR1 KGHSH, CDR2 LQKENI. CDR3 sequence (DNA): TGTGCCAGCTCACCACCAACAGGGTTAACTGAAGCTTTCTTT. Translation: CASSPPTGLTEAFF.

The chain recombines TRBV18 with TRBJ2-5; 11 nucleotides align to TRBD1. CDR1 and CDR2 (germline): KGHSH, LQKENI. This CDR3 has 15 residues. Trimming cost V 4 bases and J 5 bases; bases outside gene matches: 6. CDR3 nucleotides: TGTGCCAGCTCACAGGACAGGGGGCAGTTGGAGACCCAGTACTTC. Its translation is CASSQDRGQLETQYF.

The rearrangement joins TRBV9 to TRBJ2-1; D is perhaps TRBD2 (6 bases). The CDR3 runs 13 residues. CDR1 is SGDLS, CDR2 YYNGEE, per germline. The V gene lost 0 bases and the J gene lost 9 bases, with 10 bases spanning the gap. The CDR3, as DNA: TGTGCCAGCAGCGTAGGGATGCGGGGTGAGCAGTTCTTC. Residues: CASSVGMRGEQFF.

The chain couples TRBV6-6 to TRBJ1-6; no definite D call. V was pared by 4 bases and J by 14 bases, with 12 bases between. The CDR3 totals 12 residues. The germline gives CDR1 MNHNY, CDR2 SVGAGI (reference sequence). For the CDR3, the DNA is TGTGCCAGCAGTTCCCGAGACGGGACCCTCCACTTT. Translated, it gives CASSSRDGTLHF.

This clone came up once. The gene calls are TRBV5-1 and TRBJ2-2, with TRBD1 matching over 9 bases. In germline, CDR1 is SGHRS, CDR2 YFSETQ. CDR3 length: 14 amino acids. The J segment lost 6 bases and the V segment lost 4 bases, leaving 4 bases of the junction unmatched. CDR3 sequence reads: CASSVGTGPGELFF. CDR3 nucleotide sequence: TGCGCCAGCAGCGTCGGGACAGGGCCCGGGGAGCTGTTTTTT.

V and J are TRBV9 and TRBJ2-1; tentative D call: TRBD2 (5 bases). CDR1 and CDR2 (germline): SGDLS, YYNGEE. Trimming took off 0 bases at V and 10 bases at J, with 11 bases between the two ends. The CDR3 contains 13 residues. CDR3 sequence: CASSVATTMEQFF. The CDR3 DNA reads TGTGCCAGCAGCGTAGCTACGACTATGGAGCAGTTCTTC. Full variable domain (remainder filled in from reference TRBV9 and TRBJ2-1): DSGVTQTPKHLITATGQRVTLRCSPRSGDLSVYWYQQSLDQGLQFLIQYYNGEERAKGNILERFSAQQFPDLHSELNLSSLELGDSALYFCASSVATTMEQFFGPGTRLTVL.

This chain connects TRBV7-8 to TRBJ1-2; D not resolved. The germline V and J ends were trimmed by 8 bases and 1 base, with 14 bases remaining between them. This CDR3 region has 14 residues. The germline V gene encodes CDR1 SGHVS and CDR2 FQNEAQ. CDR3 in DNA: TGTGCCAGCTCCCCGGTCGAGCTTAACTATGGCTACACCTTC. Translated: CASSPVELNYGYTF.

The V call is TRBV15, the J call TRBJ2-1; the match to TRBD1 covers 12 bases. CDR1 is LNHNV, CDR2 YYDKDF, per germline (reference sequence). V lost 0 bases and J lost 6; bases outside the gene matches: 9. The CDR3 extends over 18 amino acids. CDR3 DNA sequence: TGTGCCACCAGCAGAGATATCTTCGGGACAGGGGGCTCCAATGAGCAGTTCTTC. This codes for CATSRDIFGTGGSNEQFF.

The chain is built from TRBV5-4 and TRBJ1-2; a weak D match, TRBD1 (5 bases). This CDR3 comprises 14 residues. Looked up from germline, CDR1 is SGHNT and CDR2 is YYREEE (reference sequence). Trimming cost V 0 bases and J 4 bases, with 10 bases left between them. The CDR3 is CASSLEQGLYGYTF. The CDR3 DNA is TGTGCCAGCAGCTTGGAGCAGGGCCTCTATGGCTACACCTTC.

The chain is built from TRBV2 and TRBJ2-4, with no clear D. The ends were cut back, 8 bases at V and 0 bases at J, with 14 bases in the middle. The CDR3 runs to 15 residues. CDR1 is SNHLY, CDR2 FYNNEI, per germline. CDR3 in amino acids: CASGSPSRAKNIQYF. DNA of the CDR3: TGTGCCAGCGGAAGCCCTAGTCGAGCCAAAAACATTCAGTACTTC.

This rearrangement joins TRBV29-1 to TRBJ2-3; D is possibly TRBD2 (5 bases). Trimming removed 4 bases from V and 6 bases from J, with 11 bases in between. Germline V gene sequence: CDR1 SQVTM, CDR2 ANQGSEA. The CDR3 runs to 12 residues. CDR3 amino acids: CSVGETGDTQYF. Written as DNA, the CDR3 is TGCAGCGTTGGGGAGACCGGGGATACGCAGTATTTT.

The chain uses TRBV7-2 and TRBJ1-3, with D possibly matching TRBD1 (6 bases). V was cut by 4 bases and J by 4 bases, with 17 bases left in between. Germline values: CDR1 SGHTA, CDR2 FQGNSA. The length of the CDR3 is 16 residues. The DNA of the CDR3 is TGTGCCAGCAGCTATAGGGGGAGTACCAGGGGAAACACCATATATTTT. It specifies CASSYRGSTRGNTIYF.

In this sample, this clone turned up a few times. The chain recombines TRBV19 with TRBJ2-7; 9 bases fit TRBD1. The length of the CDR3 is 14 residues. V was pared by 5 bases and J by 4 bases, with 6 bases of the junction left unmatched. Germline CDR1 is LNHDA and CDR2 is SQIVND (reference sequence). The CDR3 is CASSPQGARYEQYF. In nucleotides, the CDR3 is TGTGCCAGTAGTCCACAGGGGGCTAGGTACGAGCAGTACTTC.

The gene calls are TRBV15 and TRBJ2-1, with D possibly being TRBD1 (5 bases). Germline lookup yields CDR1 LNHNV and CDR2 YYDKDF (reference sequence). Between the trimmed V and J ends, which lost 5 bases and 3 bases, there was a span of 17 bases. CDR3 length equals 16 residues. In DNA form, the CDR3 reads TGTGCCACCAGCCCTCTGGGGCCGCCCGACTACAATGAGCAGTTCTTC. This gives the protein CATSPLGPPDYNEQFF.

The rearrangement links TRBV11-3 to TRBJ2-2; D remains unclear. Looked up from germline, CDR1 is SGHNT and CDR2 is YENEEA. The length of the CDR3 is 13 residues. V lost 5 bases and J lost 0, with 4 bases in between. The DNA of the CDR3 is TGTGCCAGCAGCCTTACGAACACCGGGGAGCTGTTTTTT. Protein: CASSLTNTGELFF. Using reference TRBV11-3 and TRBJ2-2 for the parts outside the CDR3, the full variable domain is EAGVVQSPRYKIIEKKQPVAFWCNPISGHNTLYWYLQNLGQGPELLIRYENEEAVDDSQLPKDRFSAERLKGVDSTLKIQPAELGDSAVYLCASSLTNTGELFFGEGSRLTVL.

This chain links TRBV5-6 with TRBJ2-7; possibly TRBD2 for D (6 bases). V was clipped by 4 bases and J by 6 bases, with 29 bases between them. Germline CDR1 and CDR2: SGHDT and YYEEEE. The CDR3 is 18 residues long. CDR3 DNA sequence: TGTGCCAGCAGCGGCGTGTTGATTAGCGGAGGCCTCAACACCGAGCAGTACTTC. Amino acid sequence: CASSGVLISGGLNTEQYF.

The rearrangement links TRBV5-6 to TRBJ2-7, with D perhaps matching TRBD2 (6 bases). Trimming pared 1 base from V and 0 bases from J, leaving 23 bases between. The germline gives CDR1 SGHDT, CDR2 YYEEEE. The CDR3 has 19 residues. This CDR3 reads CASSLPAGTAHSVSYEQYF. In DNA, the CDR3 is TGTGCCAGCAGCTTGCCGGCCGGGACTGCCCATTCTGTCTCCTACGAGCAGTACTTC.

The V gene is TRBV11-2, the J gene TRBJ2-2; D possibly corresponds to TRBD1 (6 bases). CDR1 and CDR2 (germline): SGHAT, FQNNGV. The CDR3 covers 15 residues. Between the trimmed V and J ends, which lost 8 bases and 4 bases, there was a span of 17 bases. This CDR3 is CASGKRQEITGELFF. Here the CDR3 DNA reads TGTGCCAGCGGGAAAAGACAGGAAATCACCGGGGAGCTGTTTTTT.

This sequence joins TRBV27 and TRBJ1-2; 9 bases match TRBD1. CDR1 and CDR2 (germline): MNHEY, SMNVEV (reference sequence). Unmatched junction bases numbered 10, after V lost 6 bases and J lost 8 bases. This CDR3 is built from 14 residues. The DNA for the CDR3 is TGTGCCAGCAGCCCTAGGACAGGGGAGGGCGGCTACACCTTC. Its protein product is CASSPRTGEGGYTF.

V and J are TRBV4-3 and TRBJ2-3; D unclear. CDR1 and CDR2 (germline): LGHNA, YSLEER. Trimming left V 0 bases short and J 6 bases short, with 10 bases between. This CDR3 comprises 14 residues. The CDR3 loop is CASSQESIGDTQYF. The CDR3 region has the DNA TGCGCCAGCAGCCAAGAAAGCATCGGGGATACGCAGTATTTT.

This rearrangement joins TRBV4-3 to TRBJ2-1; D is possibly TRBD2 (5 bases). The CDR3 has 13 amino acids. Deletions cut 0 bases from V and 7 bases from J, with 7 bases between. Germline V gene lookup returns CDR1 LGHNA and CDR2 YSLEER. The chain's CDR3 is CASSQDWENEQFF. The CDR3 DNA sequence: TGCGCCAGCAGCCAAGACTGGGAGAATGAGCAGTTCTTC.

The chain uses TRBV19 and TRBJ1-3; unclear D gene. This CDR3 has 15 amino acids. Looked up from germline, CDR1 is LNHDA and CDR2 is SQIVND (reference sequence). V shed 3 bases and J shed 0 bases, with 9 bases lying between them. This CDR3 reads CASSMGDPSGNTIYF. The CDR3 DNA sequence: TGTGCCAGTAGTATGGGAGACCCCTCTGGAAACACCATATATTTT.

The V and J genes are TRBV9 and TRBJ1-1; TRBD1 is a possible D gene (5 bases). Between the trimmed V and J ends, which lost 4 bases and 5 bases, there was a span of 24 bases. The germline V gene has CDR1 SGDLS and CDR2 YYNGEE. There are 17 residues in the CDR3. This chain's CDR3 is CASSSLGGASAGTEAFF. In nucleotides, the CDR3 is TGTGCCAGCAGCTCCCTCGGCGGGGCTTCTGCGGGGACTGAAGCTTTCTTT.

This clone was counted between two and nine times. J is TRBJ2-5 and V is TRBV9; D remains unclear. The ends were cut back, 0 bases at V and 5 bases at J, with 8 bases in the middle. Germline-derived CDR1 and CDR2 are SGDLS and YYNGEE. The CDR3 is 13 amino acids. CDR3 protein: CASSVDPQETQYF. CDR3 nucleotide sequence: TGTGCCAGCAGCGTAGATCCCCAGGAGACCCAGTACTTC.

This rearrangement joins TRBV7-8 to TRBJ1-1, with 7 bases matching TRBD1. The ends lost 6 bases at V and 1 base at J; junction bases unmatched: 2. This CDR3 comprises 13 residues. Germline loops: CDR1 SGHVS, CDR2 FQNEAQ. The CDR3 DNA is TGTGCCAGCAGAAGACAGGGGAACACTGAAGCTTTCTTT. Protein sequence: CASRRQGNTEAFF.

The chain carries TRBV4-3 and TRBJ2-1; 13 bases line up with TRBD2. The CDR3 has 16 amino acids. Germline lookup yields CDR1 LGHNA and CDR2 YSLEER. Trimming removed 4 bases from V and 0 bases from J; junction bases left unmatched: 0. The CDR3 is CASSRTSGSSYNEQFF. CDR3 DNA: TGCGCCAGCAGCCGGACTAGCGGGAGCTCCTACAATGAGCAGTTCTTC.

The chain combines TRBV29-1 with TRBJ1-4, with 10 bases aligning to TRBD1. CDR1 and CDR2 from the germline V gene are SQVTM and ANQGSEA. V gave up 6 bases and J gave up 7 bases; unmatched junction bases: 2. This CDR3 spans 12 amino acids. CDR3: CSVRQGAEKLFF. The CDR3 region has the DNA TGCAGCGTCCGACAGGGGGCTGAAAAACTGTTTTTT.

V gene TRBV11-2 combines with J gene TRBJ1-2; D remains unclear. Germline loops: CDR1 SGHAT, CDR2 FQNNGV. V was trimmed by 0 bases and J by 4 bases, leaving 9 bases between them. The CDR3 covers 14 residues. The CDR3 sequence: CASSLDGRTYGYTF. The CDR3 nucleotides are TGTGCCAGCAGCTTAGATGGGCGCACCTATGGCTACACCTTC.

This chain links TRBV7-2 with TRBJ2-2; 12 bases are a match to TRBD2. The germline gives CDR1 SGHTA, CDR2 FQGNSA. The ends lost 5 bases at V and 6 bases at J; junction bases unmatched: 7. CDR3 length: 16 amino acids. CDR3 nucleotides: TGTGCCAGCAGCCTAGGATCTAGCGGGAGGGCCGGGGAGCTGTTTTTT. It yields the protein CASSLGSSGRAGELFF.